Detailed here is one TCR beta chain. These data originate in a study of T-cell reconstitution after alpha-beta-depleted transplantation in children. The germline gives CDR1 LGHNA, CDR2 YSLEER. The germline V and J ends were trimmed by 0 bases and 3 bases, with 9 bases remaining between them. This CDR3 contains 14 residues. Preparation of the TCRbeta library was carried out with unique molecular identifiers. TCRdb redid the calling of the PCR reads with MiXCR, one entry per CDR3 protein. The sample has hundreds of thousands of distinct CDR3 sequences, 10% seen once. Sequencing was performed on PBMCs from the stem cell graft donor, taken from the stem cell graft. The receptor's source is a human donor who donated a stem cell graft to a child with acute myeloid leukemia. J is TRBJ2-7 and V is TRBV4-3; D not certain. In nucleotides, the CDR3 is TGCGCCAGCAGCCAAGATCGGGTCAGCTACGAGCAGTACTTC. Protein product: CASSQDRVSYEQYF.